Following are 7 T cell receptor beta chains from one sample sequenced in a study of identical twins. TCRdb re-called the 5' RACE reads with MiXCR, one entry per CDR3 protein. In the table there are approximately 690,000 distinct CDR3 sequences, roughly 6% of which are singletons. Input material: naive T cells sorted from blood. The receptors shown here come from a man aged 18 to 29 in good health.

This clonotype was observed at least ten times. The DNA of the CDR3 is TGCGCCAGCAGCCCGGGGGGGGTGGAAGATACGCAGTATTTT. It specifies CASSPGGVEDTQYF. The chain combines TRBV5-1 with TRBJ2-3; the match to TRBD2 covers 8 bases. CDR3 length: 14 residues. The germline gives CDR1 SGHRS, CDR2 YFSETQ. The V segment lost 4 bases and the J segment 5 bases; nucleotides outside the gene matches: 6.

CDR3 sequence: CASSPPWGNTGELFF. The CDR3 DNA sequence: TGTGCCAGCAGTCCCCCATGGGGGAACACCGGGGAGCTGTTTTTT. The chain recombines TRBV2 with TRBJ2-2; no reliable D call. CDR3 length: 15 amino acids. Deletions cut 5 bases from V and 1 base from J, with 11 bases between. Germline V gene lookup returns CDR1 SNHLY and CDR2 FYNNEI.

This clonotype was counted only a few times. This sequence joins TRBV12-3 or TRBV12-4 and TRBJ2-5, with 10 positions matching TRBD2. The ends lost 2 bases at V and 1 base at J; junction bases unmatched: 4. The CDR3 contains 16 residues. The CDR3 is CASSLTSGIGQETQYF. CDR3 DNA: TGTGCCAGCAGTTTAACTAGCGGGATAGGCCAAGAGACCCAGTACTTC.

There are many counts of this clonotype. The chain links TRBV10-3 to TRBJ2-7, with TRBD2 as a possible D gene (6 bases). The CDR3 totals 14 residues. V lost 7 bases, J lost 5 bases, and 18 bases lay in between. Per the germline V gene, CDR1 is ENHRY and CDR2 is SYGVKD. Here the CDR3 DNA reads TGTGCCATCAAGGGCCCGGGGGAGGCTCACGAGCAGTACTTC. Translated, it gives CAIKGPGEAHEQYF.

This clonotype was counted ten times or more. The CDR3, as DNA: TGCAGTGCCGAAAGGCTCTCCGCCGGCAATGAGCAGTTCTTC. This gives the protein CSAERLSAGNEQFF. This chain joins TRBV20-1 and TRBJ2-1; the D is unclear. Trimming cost V 6 bases and J 6 bases, with 18 bases left between them. Germline CDR1 DFQATT, CDR2 SNEGSKA (reference sequence). This CDR3 contains 14 residues.

This clonotype has at least ten counts. The V call is TRBV4-1, the J call TRBJ1-2; tentatively, D is TRBD1 (6 bases). Trimming shortened V by 8 bases and J by 0 bases, and 10 bases separated the two germline ends. Per the germline V gene, CDR1 is MGHRA and CDR2 is YSYEKL. CDR3 size: 13 residues. CDR3 DNA sequence: TGCGCCAGCGGGGCAGGGGCTAACTATGGCTACACCTTC. The encoded protein is CASGAGANYGYTF.

This CDR3 is CASSQPWGTGELFF. CDR3 nucleotides: TGTGCCAGCAGCCAGCCATGGGGCACCGGGGAGCTGTTTTTT. This chain joins TRBV11-2 and TRBJ2-2; D call uncertain. V was trimmed by 5 bases and J by 4 bases, leaving 11 bases between them. Germline V gene lookup returns CDR1 SGHAT and CDR2 FQNNGV. This CDR3 region has 14 residues.